Listed below are T cell receptor beta chains from one sample, sequenced in a study of OX40 agonist ivuxolimab in advanced cancers. Data came from immunoSEQ multiplex PCR; TCRdb stores just in-frame clones and leaves some out. The sample records approximately 46,000 clones, over 60% being singletons. This sample comprised CD4+ or CD8+ T cells sorted from blood, obtained in a trial of the OX40 agonist ivuxolimab. These receptors came from an adult with an advanced solid tumor such as melanoma, head and neck, liver or kidney cancer. The CDR3 runs from the conserved cysteine through the conserved F or W. Fields, in order: J gene, clone size, CDR3 length, D gene, V gene, CDR3 protein, CDR3 DNA. A D gene is named only where the DNA matches it firmly. Rows may omit the clone size; those that give it use once, few, many or a size class.

J gene: TRBJ2-5
clone size: NA
CDR3 length: 14
D gene: NA
V gene: TRBV28
CDR3 protein: CASSLRATQETQYF
CDR3 DNA: TGTGCCAGCAGTTTGCGGGCCACCCAAGAGACCCAGTACTTC

J gene: TRBJ1-1
clone size: NA
CDR3 length: 15
D gene: TRBD1
V gene: TRBV5-1
CDR3 protein: CASGRTGGVDTEAFF
CDR3 DNA: TGCGCCAGCGGCAGGACAGGGGGCGTCGACACTGAAGCTTTCTTT

J gene: TRBJ1-1
clone size: NA
CDR3 length: 16
D gene: NA
V gene: TRBV21-1
CDR3 protein: CASSTLVYTIRTEAFF
CDR3 DNA: TGTGCCAGCAGTACGTTGGTATACACAATTCGCACTGAAGCTTTCTTT

J gene: TRBJ1-1
clone size: few
CDR3 length: 12
D gene: NA
V gene: TRBV10-2
CDR3 protein: CASRDVNTEAFF
CDR3 DNA: TGCGCCAGCAGGGATGTTAACACTGAAGCTTTCTTT

J gene: TRBJ2-5
clone size: NA
CDR3 length: 15
D gene: NA
V gene: TRBV7-8
CDR3 protein: CASSSPGAGQETQYF
CDR3 DNA: TGTGCCAGCAGCTCCCCAGGTGCGGGACAAGAGACCCAGTACTTC

J gene: TRBJ1-5
clone size: NA
CDR3 length: 15
D gene: NA
V gene: TRBV27
CDR3 protein: CASSLSLLGNQPQHF
CDR3 DNA: TGTGCCAGCAGTTTGTCGTTGTTGGGCAATCAGCCCCAGCATTTT

J gene: TRBJ2-7
clone size: NA
CDR3 length: 15
D gene: NA
V gene: TRBV2
CDR3 protein: CASSALSRSSYEQYF
CDR3 DNA: TGTGCCAGCAGTGCCTTGAGTCGAAGCTCCTACGAGCAGTACTTC

J gene: TRBJ2-1
clone size: NA
CDR3 length: 15
D gene: TRBD2
V gene: TRBV9
CDR3 protein: CASSVTSGRDIEQFF
CDR3 DNA: TGTGCCAGCAGCGTGACTAGCGGGAGGGACATTGAGCAGTTCTTC

J gene: TRBJ2-4
clone size: NA
CDR3 length: 16
D gene: NA
V gene: TRBV18
CDR3 protein: CASSPPDRVAKNIQYF
CDR3 DNA: TGTGCCAGCTCACCACCTGACCGAGTGGCCAAAAACATTCAGTACTTC

J gene: TRBJ1-1
clone size: NA
CDR3 length: 15
D gene: NA
V gene: TRBV6-6
CDR3 protein: CASSREGVMNTEAFF
CDR3 DNA: TGTGCCAGCAGCCGCGAGGGCGTCATGAACACTGAAGCTTTCTTT

J gene: TRBJ1-2
clone size: NA
CDR3 length: 14
D gene: NA
V gene: TRBV30
CDR3 protein: CAWSVGLGLGGYTF
CDR3 DNA: TGTGCCTGGAGTGTAGGACTGGGGTTAGGGGGCTACACCTTC

J gene: TRBJ2-7
clone size: medium-sized
CDR3 length: 14
D gene: NA
V gene: TRBV21-1
CDR3 protein: CASIRDRGTYEQYF
CDR3 DNA: TGTGCCAGCATCCGGGACAGGGGAACCTACGAGCAGTACTTC

J gene: TRBJ1-2
clone size: NA
CDR3 length: 13
D gene: NA
V gene: TRBV5-4
CDR3 protein: CASSYRALEGYTF
CDR3 DNA: TGTGCCAGCAGCTATAGGGCCCTAGAGGGCTACACCTTC

J gene: TRBJ2-7
clone size: NA
CDR3 length: 12
D gene: NA
V gene: TRBV11-1
CDR3 protein: CASSLGTYEQYF
CDR3 DNA: TGTGCCAGCAGCCTCGGGACCTACGAGCAGTACTTC

J gene: TRBJ2-1
clone size: NA
CDR3 length: 18
D gene: NA
V gene: TRBV11-3
CDR3 protein: CASSLDQGGTSLFSEQFF
CDR3 DNA: TGTGCCAGCAGCTTAGATCAGGGGGGGACTAGTTTATTTAGCGAGCAGTTCTTC

J gene: TRBJ2-1
clone size: few
CDR3 length: 14
D gene: NA
V gene: TRBV2
CDR3 protein: CASSDPGTYNEQFF
CDR3 DNA: TGTGCCAGCAGTGATCCCGGGACCTACAATGAGCAGTTCTTC

J gene: TRBJ2-5
clone size: few
CDR3 length: 13
D gene: NA
V gene: TRBV6-5
CDR3 protein: CASSTGMGETQYF
CDR3 DNA: TGTGCCAGCAGCACAGGGATGGGGGAGACCCAGTACTTC